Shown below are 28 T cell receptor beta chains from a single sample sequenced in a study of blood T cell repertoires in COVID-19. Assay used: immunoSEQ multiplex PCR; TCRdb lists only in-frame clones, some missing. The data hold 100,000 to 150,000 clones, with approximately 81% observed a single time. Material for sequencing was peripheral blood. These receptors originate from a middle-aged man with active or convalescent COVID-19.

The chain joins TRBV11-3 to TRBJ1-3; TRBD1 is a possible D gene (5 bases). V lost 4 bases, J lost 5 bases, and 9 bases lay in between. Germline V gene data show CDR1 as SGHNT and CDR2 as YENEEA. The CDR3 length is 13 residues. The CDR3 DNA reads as TGTGCCAGCAGCTCACCAGGGAGAAACACCATATATTTT. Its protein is CASSSPGRNTIYF. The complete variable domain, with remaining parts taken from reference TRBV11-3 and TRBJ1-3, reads EAGVVQSPRYKIIEKKQPVAFWCNPISGHNTLYWYLQNLGQGPELLIRYENEEAVDDSQLPKDRFSAERLKGVDSTLKIQPAELGDSAVYLCASSSPGRNTIYFGEGSWLTVV.

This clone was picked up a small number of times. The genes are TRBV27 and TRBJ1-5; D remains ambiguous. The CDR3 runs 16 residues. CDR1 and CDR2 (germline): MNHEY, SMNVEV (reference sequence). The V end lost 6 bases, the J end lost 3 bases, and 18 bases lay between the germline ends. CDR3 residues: CASRTIGSKANQPQHF. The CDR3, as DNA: TGTGCCAGCAGGACAATTGGGTCAAAGGCCAATCAGCCCCAGCATTTT.

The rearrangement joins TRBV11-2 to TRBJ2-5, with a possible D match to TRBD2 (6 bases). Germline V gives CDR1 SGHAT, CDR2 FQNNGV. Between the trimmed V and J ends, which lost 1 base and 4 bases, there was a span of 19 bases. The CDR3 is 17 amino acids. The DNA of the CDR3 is TGTGCCAGCAGCTTAGCATGGTTCGGGGGAGGACGAGAGACCCAGTACTTC. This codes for CASSLAWFGGGRETQYF.

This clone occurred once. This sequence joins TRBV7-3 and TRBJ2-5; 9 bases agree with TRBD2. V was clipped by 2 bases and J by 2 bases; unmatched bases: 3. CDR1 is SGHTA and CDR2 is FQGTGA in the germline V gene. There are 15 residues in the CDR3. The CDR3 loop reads CASSLAGGGQETQYF. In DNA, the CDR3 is TGTGCCAGCAGCTTAGCGGGAGGGGGGCAAGAGACCCAGTACTTC.

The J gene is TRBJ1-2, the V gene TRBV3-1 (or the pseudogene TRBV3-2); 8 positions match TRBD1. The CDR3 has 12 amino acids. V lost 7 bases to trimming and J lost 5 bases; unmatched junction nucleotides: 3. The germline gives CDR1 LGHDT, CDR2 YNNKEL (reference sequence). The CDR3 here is CASTGTGYGYTF. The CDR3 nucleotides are TGTGCCAGCACCGGGACAGGTTATGGCTACACCTTC.

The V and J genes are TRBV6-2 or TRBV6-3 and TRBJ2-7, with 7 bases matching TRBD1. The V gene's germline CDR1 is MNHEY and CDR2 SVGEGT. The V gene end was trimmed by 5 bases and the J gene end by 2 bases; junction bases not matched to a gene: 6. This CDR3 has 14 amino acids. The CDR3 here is CASSRLDRPYEQYF. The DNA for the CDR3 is TGTGCCAGCAGTCGCCTGGACAGGCCCTACGAGCAGTACTTC.

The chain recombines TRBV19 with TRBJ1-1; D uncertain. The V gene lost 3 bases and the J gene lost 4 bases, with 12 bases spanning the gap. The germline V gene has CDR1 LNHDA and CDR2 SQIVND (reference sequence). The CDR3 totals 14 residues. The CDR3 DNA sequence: TGTGCCAGTAGTATCCTGGAGGCATCCACTGAAGCTTTCTTT. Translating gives CASSILEASTEAFF.

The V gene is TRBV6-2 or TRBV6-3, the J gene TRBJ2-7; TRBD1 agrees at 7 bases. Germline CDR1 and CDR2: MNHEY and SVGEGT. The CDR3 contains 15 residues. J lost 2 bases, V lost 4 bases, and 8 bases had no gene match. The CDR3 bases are TGTGCCAGCAGTTCGCTCAGGGGGAAGGCCTACGAGCAGTACTTC. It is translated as CASSSLRGKAYEQYF.

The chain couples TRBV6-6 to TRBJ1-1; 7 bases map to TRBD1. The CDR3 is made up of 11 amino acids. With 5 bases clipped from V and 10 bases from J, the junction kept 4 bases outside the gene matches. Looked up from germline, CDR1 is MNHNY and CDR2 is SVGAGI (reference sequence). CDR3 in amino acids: CASSPNRGAFF. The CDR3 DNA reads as TGTGCCAGCAGTCCCAACAGGGGAGCTTTCTTT.

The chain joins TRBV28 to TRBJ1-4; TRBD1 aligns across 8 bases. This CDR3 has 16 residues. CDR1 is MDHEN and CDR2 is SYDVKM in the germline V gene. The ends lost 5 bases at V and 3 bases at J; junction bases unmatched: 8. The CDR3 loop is CASSLTPGQANEKLFF. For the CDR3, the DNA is TGTGCCAGCAGTCTGACTCCGGGACAGGCTAATGAAAAACTGTTTTTT.

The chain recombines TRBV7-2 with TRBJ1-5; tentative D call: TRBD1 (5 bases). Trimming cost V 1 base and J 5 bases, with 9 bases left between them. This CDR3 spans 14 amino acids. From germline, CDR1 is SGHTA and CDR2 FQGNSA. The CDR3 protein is CASSLGQPDQPQHF. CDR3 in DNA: TGTGCCAGCAGCTTAGGACAGCCGGATCAGCCCCAGCATTTT. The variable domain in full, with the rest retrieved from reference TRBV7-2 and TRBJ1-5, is GAGVSQSPSNKVTEKGKDVELRCDPISGHTALYWYRQSLGQGLEFLIYFQGNSAPDKSGLPSDRFSAERTGGSVSTLTIQRTQQEDSAVYLCASSLGQPDQPQHFGDGTRLSIL.

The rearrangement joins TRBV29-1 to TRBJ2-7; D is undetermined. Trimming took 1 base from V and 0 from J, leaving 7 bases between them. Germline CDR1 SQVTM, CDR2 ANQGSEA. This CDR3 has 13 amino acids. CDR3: CSVEGHNSYEQYF. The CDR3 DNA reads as TGCAGCGTTGAAGGACATAACTCCTACGAGCAGTACTTC.

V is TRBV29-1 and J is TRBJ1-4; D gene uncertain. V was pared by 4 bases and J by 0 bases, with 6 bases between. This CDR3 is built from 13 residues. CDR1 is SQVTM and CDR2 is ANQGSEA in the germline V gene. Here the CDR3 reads CSVVGATNEKLFF. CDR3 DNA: TGCAGCGTTGTCGGAGCAACTAATGAAAAACTGTTTTTT.

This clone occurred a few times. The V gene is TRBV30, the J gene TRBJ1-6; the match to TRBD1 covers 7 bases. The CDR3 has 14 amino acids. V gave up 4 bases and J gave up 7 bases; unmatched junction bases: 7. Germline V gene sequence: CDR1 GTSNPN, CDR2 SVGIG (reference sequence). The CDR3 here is CAWTDGTANSPLHF. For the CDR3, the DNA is TGTGCCTGGACAGACGGGACAGCGAATTCACCCCTCCACTTT.

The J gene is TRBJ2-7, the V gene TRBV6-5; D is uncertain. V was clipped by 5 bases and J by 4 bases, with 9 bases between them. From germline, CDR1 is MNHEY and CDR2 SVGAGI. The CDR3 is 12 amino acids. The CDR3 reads CASSTPGYEQYF. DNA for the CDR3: TGTGCCAGCAGTACCCCAGGTTACGAGCAGTACTTC.

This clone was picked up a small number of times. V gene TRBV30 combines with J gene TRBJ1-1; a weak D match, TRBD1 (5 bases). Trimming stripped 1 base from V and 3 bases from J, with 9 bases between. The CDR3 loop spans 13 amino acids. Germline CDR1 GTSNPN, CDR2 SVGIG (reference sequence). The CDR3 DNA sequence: TGTGCCTGGAGTGCCGACAGATACACTGAAGCTTTCTTT. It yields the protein CAWSADRYTEAFF.

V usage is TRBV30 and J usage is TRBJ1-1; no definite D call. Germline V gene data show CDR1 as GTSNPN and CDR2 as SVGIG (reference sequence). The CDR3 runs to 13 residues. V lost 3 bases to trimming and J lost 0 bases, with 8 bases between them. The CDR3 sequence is CAWSRGMNTEAFF. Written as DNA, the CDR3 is TGTGCCTGGAGCCGTGGCATGAACACTGAAGCTTTCTTT.

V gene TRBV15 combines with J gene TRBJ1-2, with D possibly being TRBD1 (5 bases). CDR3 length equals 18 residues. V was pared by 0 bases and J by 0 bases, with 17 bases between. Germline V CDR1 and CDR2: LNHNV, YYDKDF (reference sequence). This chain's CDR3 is CATSRDMLGHSANYGYTF. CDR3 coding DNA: TGTGCCACCAGCAGAGACATGCTAGGACACTCGGCTAACTATGGCTACACCTTC.

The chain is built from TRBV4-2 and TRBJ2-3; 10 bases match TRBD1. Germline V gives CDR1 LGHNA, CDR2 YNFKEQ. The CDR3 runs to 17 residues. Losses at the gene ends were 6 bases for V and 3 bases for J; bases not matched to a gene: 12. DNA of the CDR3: TGTGCCAGCAGTTATCGGGGGACAGGGGCTTCAACAGATACGCAGTATTTT. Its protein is CASSYRGTGASTDTQYF.

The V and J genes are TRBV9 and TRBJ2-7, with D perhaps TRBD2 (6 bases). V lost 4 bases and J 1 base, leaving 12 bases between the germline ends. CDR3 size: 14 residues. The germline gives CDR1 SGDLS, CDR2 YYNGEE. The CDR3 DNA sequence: TGTGCCAGCAGCCCCCCGGGAGCTTCCTACGAGCAGTACTTC. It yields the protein CASSPPGASYEQYF.

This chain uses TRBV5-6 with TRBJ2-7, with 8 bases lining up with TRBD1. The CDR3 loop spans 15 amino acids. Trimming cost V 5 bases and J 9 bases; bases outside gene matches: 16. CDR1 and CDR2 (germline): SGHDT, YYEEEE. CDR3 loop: CASSEVGAGGLLQYF. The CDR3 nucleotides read TGTGCCAGCAGTGAGGTAGGGGCAGGGGGCCTATTGCAGTACTTC.

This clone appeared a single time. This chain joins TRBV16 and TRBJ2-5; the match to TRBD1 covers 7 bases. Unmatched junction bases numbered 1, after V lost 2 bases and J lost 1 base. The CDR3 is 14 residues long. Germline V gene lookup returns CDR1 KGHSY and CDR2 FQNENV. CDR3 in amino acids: CASSQGTVQETQYF. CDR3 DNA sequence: TGTGCCAGCAGCCAAGGGACAGTCCAAGAGACCCAGTACTTC.

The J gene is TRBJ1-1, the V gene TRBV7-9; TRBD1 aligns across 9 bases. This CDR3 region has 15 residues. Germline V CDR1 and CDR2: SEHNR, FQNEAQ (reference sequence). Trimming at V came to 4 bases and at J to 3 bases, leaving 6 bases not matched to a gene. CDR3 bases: TGTGCCAGCAGCTCCAGGACAGGGGAGGACACTGAAGCTTTCTTT. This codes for CASSSRTGEDTEAFF.

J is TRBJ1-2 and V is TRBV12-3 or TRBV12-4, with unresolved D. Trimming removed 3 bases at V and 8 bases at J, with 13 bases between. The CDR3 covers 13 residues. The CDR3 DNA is TGTGCCAGCAGTTTCCCACCACATAAAGGCTACACCTTC. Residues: CASSFPPHKGYTF.

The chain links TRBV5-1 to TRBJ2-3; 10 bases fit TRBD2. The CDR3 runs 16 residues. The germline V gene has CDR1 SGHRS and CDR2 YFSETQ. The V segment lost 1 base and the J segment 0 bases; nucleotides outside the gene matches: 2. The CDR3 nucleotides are TGCGCCAGCAGCTTGAGCGGGGGGGTGAGCACAGATACGCAGTATTTT. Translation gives CASSLSGGVSTDTQYF.

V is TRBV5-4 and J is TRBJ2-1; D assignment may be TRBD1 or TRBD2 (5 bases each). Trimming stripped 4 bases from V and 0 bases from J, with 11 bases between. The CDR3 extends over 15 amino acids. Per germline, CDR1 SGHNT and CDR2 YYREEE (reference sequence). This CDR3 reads CASSLGRSSYNEQFF. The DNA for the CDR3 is TGTGCCAGCAGCCTGGGACGGAGCTCCTACAATGAGCAGTTCTTC.

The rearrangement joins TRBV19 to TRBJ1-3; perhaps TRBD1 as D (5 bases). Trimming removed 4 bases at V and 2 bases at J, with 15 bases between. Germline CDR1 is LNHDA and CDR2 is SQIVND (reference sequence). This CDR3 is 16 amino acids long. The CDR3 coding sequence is TGTGCCAGTAGTACCATCAGGGTACCTACTGGAAACACCATATATTTT. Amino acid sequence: CASSTIRVPTGNTIYF.

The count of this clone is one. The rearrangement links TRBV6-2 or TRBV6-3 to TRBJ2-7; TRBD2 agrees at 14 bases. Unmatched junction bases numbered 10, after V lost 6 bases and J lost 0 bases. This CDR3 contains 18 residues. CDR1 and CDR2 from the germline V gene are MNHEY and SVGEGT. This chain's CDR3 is CASSPGLAGDPSSYEQYF. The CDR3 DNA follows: TGTGCCAGCAGCCCGGGACTAGCGGGGGACCCGAGCTCCTACGAGCAGTACTTC.